A single sample is the source of the 29 T cell receptor beta chains below, sequenced in a study of shared T cell receptors in the human thymus. Profiling relied on immunoSEQ multiplex PCR, and the TCRdb table lists in-frame clones only, not all of them. The repertoire holds roughly 68,000 clones, with about 95% as singletons. Sequencing was performed on thymocytes. These receptors all stem from a human donor.

The genes are TRBV11-2 and TRBJ1-1, with a weak D call TRBD1 (6 bases). Germline loops: CDR1 SGHAT, CDR2 FQNNGV. Trimming pared 6 bases from V and 8 bases from J, leaving 10 bases between. There are 11 residues in the CDR3. The CDR3 loop reads CASRSGTEAFF. The CDR3 DNA is TGTGCCAGCAGATCCGGGACAGAAGCTTTCTTT.

The chain combines TRBV14 with TRBJ1-2; D ambiguous. Per the germline V gene, CDR1 is SGHDN and CDR2 is FVKESK. V was cut by 4 bases and J by 8 bases, with 23 bases left in between. The CDR3 totals 16 residues. The CDR3 loop reads CASSPNGLVEKGGYTF. The CDR3 DNA reads TGTGCCAGCAGCCCTAACGGGCTTGTGGAGAAAGGAGGCTACACCTTC.

The chain couples TRBV7-8 to TRBJ2-7, with 8 bases fitting TRBD2. The CDR3 sequence is 18 residues long. The junction had 19 bases not matched to a gene; V was cut back by 5 bases and J by 4 bases. Germline V gives CDR1 SGHVS, CDR2 FQNEAQ. CDR3 sequence (DNA): TGTGCCAGCAGCCCTTGCCCTAAAAGCGGGGGATATGGGTACGAGCAGTACTTC. Encoded protein: CASSPCPKSGGYGYEQYF.

The V gene is TRBV4-1, the J gene TRBJ2-7; no clear D. In germline, CDR1 is MGHRA, CDR2 YSYEKL. Between the trimmed V and J ends, which lost 0 bases and 3 bases, there was a span of 12 bases. There are 15 residues in the CDR3. The CDR3 loop reads CASSQEQRTHYEQYF. In nucleotides, the CDR3 is TGCGCCAGCAGCCAAGAGCAGAGGACCCACTACGAGCAGTACTTC.

This chain joins TRBV10-3 and TRBJ2-3; no reliable D call. CDR3 length equals 19 residues. Germline values: CDR1 ENHRY, CDR2 SYGVKD. V lost 0 bases, J lost 7 bases, and 26 bases lay in between. CDR3 sequence reads: CAISESSGWKPTKLYTQYF. The CDR3, as DNA: TGTGCCATCAGTGAGTCGTCAGGTTGGAAACCGACAAAACTATATACGCAGTATTTT.

The genes are TRBV7-9 and TRBJ1-3, with D uncertain. Between the trimmed V and J ends, which lost 3 bases and 0 bases, there was a span of 6 bases. This CDR3 comprises 14 residues. Looked up from germline, CDR1 is SEHNR and CDR2 is FQNEAQ (reference sequence). CDR3 sequence (DNA): TGTGCCAGCAGCTTTGGGAGCTCTGGAAACACCATATATTTT. Protein sequence: CASSFGSSGNTIYF.

The chain has TRBV29-1 and TRBJ2-3, with a tentative D call TRBD1 (6 bases). CDR3 size: 16 residues. CDR1 and CDR2 from the germline V gene are SQVTM and ANQGSEA. Trimming cost V 0 bases and J 2 bases, with 15 bases left between them. CDR3 coding DNA: TGCAGCGTTGAAGATCGGGAACAGGGTGACACAGATACGCAGTATTTT. Its translation: CSVEDREQGDTDTQYF.

The CDR3 is CASSLSLAKNIQYF. CDR3 coding DNA: TGTGCCAGCAGCTTAAGCCTAGCCAAAAACATTCAGTACTTC. J is TRBJ2-4 and V is TRBV7-2; D unclear. V was cut by 2 bases and J by 0 bases, with 5 bases left in between. Per germline, CDR1 SGHTA and CDR2 FQGNSA. This CDR3 has 14 residues.

This clone was picked up one time. The rearrangement uses TRBV19 and TRBJ1-2; D gene unclear. V was trimmed by 4 bases and J by 6 bases, leaving 9 bases between them. This CDR3 is built from 12 residues. Per germline, CDR1 LNHDA and CDR2 SQIVND (reference sequence). CDR3 nucleotides: TGTGCCAGTAGTACAGGACCAAATGGCTACACCTTC. Translation: CASSTGPNGYTF.

CDR3 sequence: CASSWGTTANTEAFF. DNA of the CDR3: TGTGCCAGCAGCTGGGGGACAACAGCGAACACTGAAGCTTTCTTT. This chain connects TRBV13 to TRBJ1-1, with D maybe TRBD1 (6 bases). The CDR3 spans 15 residues. CDR1 PRHDT and CDR2 FYEKMQ come from the germline V gene (reference sequence). The ends were cut back, 4 bases at V and 1 base at J, with 13 bases in the middle.

The chain links TRBV5-5 to TRBJ1-5, with 8 bases fitting TRBD1. CDR1 is SGHKS, CDR2 YYEKEE, per germline (reference sequence). The CDR3 runs to 19 residues. V lost 2 bases, J lost 0 bases, and 13 bases stayed unmatched. The CDR3 reads CASSFKDRDPKLSNQPQHF. CDR3 bases: TGTGCCAGCAGCTTTAAGGACAGGGATCCAAAACTTAGCAATCAGCCCCAGCATTTT.

J is TRBJ2-7 and V is TRBV11-3, with D uncertain. In germline, CDR1 is SGHNT, CDR2 YENEEA. V lost 1 base and J 6 bases, leaving 7 bases between the germline ends. The CDR3 runs to 12 residues. CDR3 residues: CASSLVGGEQYF. The DNA for the CDR3 is TGTGCCAGCAGCTTAGTCGGCGGCGAGCAGTACTTC.

This chain joins TRBV11-3 and TRBJ2-5; 7 bases line up with TRBD1. Germline CDR1 reads SGHNT; CDR2 reads YENEEA. J was trimmed by 2 bases and V by 5 bases; bases with no gene match: 2. This CDR3 comprises 13 residues. The CDR3 spells CASSPTGQETQYF. The CDR3, as DNA: TGTGCCAGCAGCCCGACAGGGCAAGAGACCCAGTACTTC.

The rearrangement uses TRBV7-6 and TRBJ1-1, with TRBD1 as a possible D gene (5 bases). Trimming removed 5 bases at V and 4 bases at J, with 17 bases between. The CDR3 runs to 15 residues. Germline-derived CDR1 and CDR2 are SGHVS and FNYEAQ. As DNA, the CDR3 is TGTGCCAGCAGCCCTAAGGGGCGGAGGGGCACTGAAGCTTTCTTT. Its protein is CASSPKGRRGTEAFF.

V usage is TRBV2 and J usage is TRBJ1-3, with D possibly TRBD1 on 5 matching bases. CDR1 is SNHLY, CDR2 FYNNEI, per germline. The CDR3 spans 19 residues. The germline V and J ends were trimmed by 1 base and 0 bases, with 19 bases remaining between them. CDR3 residues: CASSEDPTRDSHSGNTIYF. CDR3 nucleotides: TGTGCCAGCAGTGAAGATCCCACGAGAGACAGTCACTCTGGAAACACCATATATTTT.

A single count supports this clone. V is TRBV7-2 and J is TRBJ2-7, with D unclear. The CDR3 consists of 13 residues. V was clipped by 4 bases and J by 0 bases, with 7 bases between them. The V gene's germline CDR1 is SGHTA and CDR2 FQGNSA. The CDR3 loop is CASSSPRSYEQYF. CDR3 nucleotides: TGTGCCAGCAGCTCCCCTCGCTCCTACGAGCAGTACTTC.

The chain carries TRBV4-2 and TRBJ1-3; D call uncertain. Germline values: CDR1 LGHNA, CDR2 YNFKEQ. Trimming removed 4 bases from V and 2 bases from J, with 9 bases in between. The CDR3 extends over 14 amino acids. The CDR3 DNA reads TGTGCCAGCAGCCTTTCTGGGGCTGGAAACACCATATATTTT. Translated: CASSLSGAGNTIYF.

The chain is built from TRBV7-3 and TRBJ2-7, with D maybe TRBD1 (5 bases). The V gene lost 1 base and the J gene lost 0 bases, with 10 bases spanning the gap. CDR3 size: 15 residues. The germline CDR1 and CDR2 sequences are SGHTA and FQGTGA. As DNA, the CDR3 is TGTGCCAGCAGCTTAAAGCAGGGCCCCTCCTACGAGCAGTACTTC. Its translation: CASSLKQGPSYEQYF.

This clone was seen once. The chain is built from TRBV5-5 and TRBJ1-1, with unresolved D. The CDR3 spans 13 residues. V was pared by 2 bases and J by 3 bases, with 8 bases between. Germline loops: CDR1 SGHKS, CDR2 YYEKEE (reference sequence). As DNA, the CDR3 is TGTGCCAGCAGCTTTTGCCGGCACACTGAAGCTTTCTTT. It codes for CASSFCRHTEAFF.

This chain joins TRBV19 and TRBJ2-7; the D gene is possibly TRBD1 (5 bases). The germline CDR1 and CDR2 sequences are LNHDA and SQIVND (reference sequence). With 6 bases removed from V and 4 bases from J, the gap between germline ends came to 7 bases. The CDR3 spans 11 residues. CDR3 nucleotide sequence: TGTGCCAGTAGGGGGCAGTACGAGCAGTACTTC. Amino acids: CASRGQYEQYF.

About this clone: Compared with germline, one end of the junction differs, possibly owing to a read error. The V call is TRBV11-2, the J call TRBJ1-2; possibly TRBD1 for D (5 bases). Germline-derived CDR1 and CDR2 are SGHAT and FQNNGV. The CDR3 is 11 residues long. CDR3 amino acids: CASSTSRGNFF. As DNA, the CDR3 is TGTGCCAGCAGCACGAGCCGGGGCAATTTCTTC.

The chain joins TRBV28 to TRBJ2-7; D ambiguous. The CDR3 runs 13 residues. Per the germline V gene, CDR1 is MDHEN and CDR2 is SYDVKM. V was cut by 6 bases and J by 0 bases, with 9 bases left in between. The DNA for the CDR3 is TGTGCCAGCAGATTCCTGGGCTCCTACGAGCAGTACTTC. Translated: CASRFLGSYEQYF. Based on the CDR3 plus reference TRBV28 and TRBJ2-7, the full variable domain is DVKVTQSSRYLVKRTGEKVFLECVQDMDHENMFWYRQDPGLGLRLIYFSYDVKMKEKGDIPEGYSVSREKKERFSLILESASTNQTSMYLCASRFLGSYEQYFGPGTRLTVT.

The chain combines TRBV12-5 with TRBJ2-1, with TRBD1 matching over 7 bases. Losses at the gene ends were 0 bases for V and 0 bases for J; bases not matched to a gene: 23. Germline V gene data show CDR1 as LGHNT and CDR2 as FRNRAP. The CDR3 runs 23 residues. The CDR3 loop is CASGLVPRGVGQARISSYNEQFF. CDR3 coding DNA: TGTGCTAGTGGTTTGGTACCTCGGGGTGTAGGACAGGCCAGGATCTCCTCCTACAATGAGCAGTTCTTC.

V usage is TRBV5-4 and J usage is TRBJ2-7; 9 bases line up with TRBD1. There are 14 residues in the CDR3. The V and J ends lost 4 bases and 7 bases, in that order; junction bases with no gene match: 9. Germline V gene lookup returns CDR1 SGHNT and CDR2 YYREEE (reference sequence). CDR3 nucleotide sequence: TGTGCCAGCAGCCCCACGGGACAGGGACGGGAGCAGTACTTC. It encodes CASSPTGQGREQYF.

The chain joins TRBV18 to TRBJ2-4, with 9 positions matching TRBD1. The germline gives CDR1 KGHSH, CDR2 LQKENI. Trimming cost V 3 bases and J 1 base; bases outside gene matches: 16. This CDR3 is 20 amino acids long. The CDR3 nucleotides read TGTGCCAGCTCACCTAGTAAGGGACAGGGAAATAGGGAGGCCAAAAACATTCAGTACTTC. Its protein is CASSPSKGQGNREAKNIQYF.

This chain connects TRBV7-9 to TRBJ1-2, with a tentative D call TRBD1 (5 bases). In germline, CDR1 is SEHNR, CDR2 FQNEAQ (reference sequence). CDR3 length: 15 residues. V was clipped by 3 bases and J by 0 bases, with 11 bases between them. The chain's CDR3 is CASSFTTGANYGYTF. The CDR3 DNA is TGTGCCAGCAGCTTCACTACAGGAGCTAACTATGGCTACACCTTC. Based on the CDR3 plus reference TRBV7-9 and TRBJ1-2, the full variable domain is DTGVSQNPRHKITKRGQNVTFRCDPISEHNRLYWYRQTLGQGPEFLTYFQNEAQLEKSRLLSDRFSAERPKGSFSTLEIQRTEQGDSAMYLCASSFTTGANYGYTFGSGTRLTVV.

V and J are TRBV7-8 and TRBJ1-1, with a tentative D call TRBD1 (5 bases). The CDR3 sequence is 14 residues long. V was cut by 3 bases and J by 4 bases, with 12 bases left in between. CDR1 is SGHVS, CDR2 FQNEAQ, per germline. The CDR3 DNA reads as TGTGCCAGCAGCTTGGAGGGGAGGGGCACTGAAGCTTTCTTT. As protein: CASSLEGRGTEAFF. The variable domain in full, with the rest retrieved from reference TRBV7-8 and TRBJ1-1, is GAGVSQSPRYKVAKRGQDVALRCDPISGHVSLFWYQQALGQGPEFLTYFQNEAQLDKSGLPSDRFFAERPEGSVSTLKIQRTQQEDSAVYLCASSLEGRGTEAFFGQGTRLTVV.

The chain uses TRBV5-1 and TRBJ1-4; D is unresolved. The V end was cut by 4 bases, the J end by 5 bases, with 12 bases between. CDR3 length: 14 amino acids. The germline gives CDR1 SGHRS, CDR2 YFSETQ. CDR3 region: CASSARPSNEKLFF. CDR3 DNA: TGCGCCAGCAGCGCCCGGCCAAGCAATGAAAAACTGTTTTTT. The full variable domain, completed using reference TRBV5-1 and TRBJ1-4, is KAGVTQTPRYLIKTRGQQVTLSCSPISGHRSVSWYQQTPGQGLQFLFEYFSETQRNKGNFPGRFSGRQFSNSRSEMNVSTLELGDSALYLCASSARPSNEKLFFGSGTQLSVL.

The J gene is TRBJ1-1, the V gene TRBV27; a weak D match, TRBD1 (5 bases). Between the trimmed V and J ends, which lost 5 bases and 1 base, there was a span of 11 bases. The CDR3 extends over 14 amino acids. The germline V gene encodes CDR1 MNHEY and CDR2 SMNVEV (reference sequence). CDR3 nucleotide sequence: TGTGCCAGCAGTCGAGGGAGGGGGAACACTGAAGCTTTCTTT. It is translated as CASSRGRGNTEAFF.